These 8 T cell receptor beta chains were all obtained from the same sample, sequenced in a study of T cell repertoires in cytomegalovirus infection (dated by TCRdb to 2018 to 2020). The instrument given in TCRdb is Illumina HiSeq 1500. The raw public reads went through TCRdb reprocessing: fastp at Q25, MiXCR clone calling, in-frame beta chains kept. Rows are unified per CDR3 protein, each entry keeping the most common DNA and genes. For this sample the table gives 310,000 or so distinct CDR3 sequences, of which roughly a sixth were detected only once. 12% of the sample comes from the top ten. Sequencing was done on a sample of PBMCs. Source of these receptors: a human donor in good health (CMV status not recorded). Some clones in this sample may be carry-over from other donors' samples.

This clonotype appeared a few times. The chain employs TRBV29-1 and TRBJ2-5; D not resolved. Germline CDR1 reads SQVTM; CDR2 reads ANQGSEA. This CDR3 contains 12 residues. V was shortened by 3 bases and J by 0 bases, with 5 bases between the two germline ends. Written as DNA, the CDR3 is TGCAGCGTTGACATTAACCAAGAGACCCAGTACTTC. Its protein is CSVDINQETQYF.

A word on this clonotype: The junction and the germline gene differ at one end; a read error may be behind it. The chain is built from TRBV7-9 and TRBJ1-5; no firm D call. The CDR3 sequence is 16 residues long. Germline lookup yields CDR1 SEHNR and CDR2 FQNEAQ (reference sequence). The CDR3 spells CASSSTAEGSDQPQHF. CDR3 DNA sequence: TGTGCCAGCAGCTCCACTGCTGAGGGTAGCGATCAGCCCCAGCATTTT.

This clonotype appeared a few times. The chain has TRBV14 and TRBJ2-1, with TRBD2 matching 8 bases. The junction had 4 bases not matched to a gene; V was cut back by 0 bases and J by 6 bases. CDR1 and CDR2 from the germline V gene are SGHDN and FVKESK. There are 15 residues in the CDR3. The CDR3 DNA is TGTGCCAGCAGCCAAGAACGGGGGGGCGGCAATGAGCAGTTCTTC. Its translation is CASSQERGGGNEQFF.

This clonotype occurred a few times. This chain connects TRBV5-1 to TRBJ1-1; D remains ambiguous. The CDR3 is 12 amino acids. V lost 4 bases to trimming and J lost 5 bases, with 9 bases between them. The germline CDR1 and CDR2 sequences are SGHRS and YFSETQ. CDR3 region: CASSPGWTEAFF. The CDR3 nucleotides read TGCGCCAGCAGCCCCGGTTGGACTGAAGCTTTCTTT.

This clonotype was detected only a few times. This rearrangement joins TRBV5-4 to TRBJ2-5; D possibly corresponds to TRBD2 (6 bases). CDR3 length: 15 residues. V lost 0 bases, J lost 5 bases, and 14 bases lay in between. Germline lookup yields CDR1 SGHNT and CDR2 YYREEE (reference sequence). This CDR3 reads CASSLGGVLGETQYF. In DNA, the CDR3 is TGTGCCAGCAGCTTGGGGGGGGTCCTTGGGGAGACCCAGTACTTC. Full variable domain (outside the CDR3, taken from reference TRBV5-4 and TRBJ2-5): ETGVTQSPTHLIKTRGQQVTLRCSSQSGHNTVSWYQQALGQGPQFIFQYYREEENGRGNFPPRFSGLQFPNYSSELNVNALELDDSALYLCASSLGGVLGETQYFGPGTRLLVL.

CDR3 protein: CASSLAGETGDEKLFF. CDR3 DNA sequence: TGCGCCAGCAGCTTGGCCGGGGAGACAGGGGATGAAAAACTGTTTTTT. The chain couples TRBV5-1 to TRBJ1-4, with 8 bases aligning to TRBD1. Trimming took 0 bases from V and 6 from J; bases not matched to a gene: 7. This CDR3 contains 16 residues. Germline assignment: CDR1 SGHRS and CDR2 YFSETQ.

This chain uses TRBV28 with TRBJ2-3, with 7 bases matching TRBD1. Germline V gene data show CDR1 as MDHEN and CDR2 as SYDVKM. The CDR3 consists of 17 residues. Trimming cost V 7 bases and J 5 bases; bases outside gene matches: 18. The CDR3 DNA reads as TGTGCCAGCACCCCATCACGGGGACAGCTCACACGAGATACGCAGTATTTT. It is translated as CASTPSRGQLTRDTQYF.

This clonotype was picked up a small number of times. The chain joins TRBV20-1 to TRBJ2-1; 10 positions match TRBD2. There are 17 residues in the CDR3. J was trimmed by 7 bases and V by 3 bases; bases with no gene match: 15. Germline assignment: CDR1 DFQATT and CDR2 SNEGSKA (reference sequence). This CDR3 reads CSASQPLAGASMNEQFF. The DNA of the CDR3 is TGCAGTGCTAGTCAACCCCTAGCGGGGGCGTCTATGAATGAGCAGTTCTTC.